One and the same sample provided the 8 T cell receptor beta chains below, sequenced in a study of blood T cell repertoires in COVID-19. Libraries were prepared by immunoSEQ multiplex PCR; TCRdb keeps only in-frame clonotypes and omits some of them. The data contain around 140,000 clones, roughly 83% of them singletons. The sequencing sample was made of peripheral blood. The receptors were gathered from a man aged 55 to 70 with acute or convalescent COVID-19.

The chain couples TRBV19 to TRBJ2-1, with D uncertain. The CDR3 consists of 15 residues. Trimming stripped 3 bases from V and 0 bases from J, with 9 bases between. Germline CDR1 LNHDA, CDR2 SQIVND (reference sequence). The CDR3 loop is CASSIRLDSYNEQFF. The CDR3 DNA reads TGTGCCAGTAGTATTAGGCTAGACTCCTACAATGAGCAGTTCTTC.

The chain couples TRBV5-6 to TRBJ2-7, with 7 bases that match TRBD1. The trim removed 5 bases at V and 0 bases at J, leaving 14 bases unmatched. The CDR3 is 17 residues long. Germline V gives CDR1 SGHDT, CDR2 YYEEEE. CDR3 nucleotide sequence: TGTGCCAGCAGTAGACGTTTGTTGGGACAGAGCTCCTACGAGCAGTACTTC. This sequence encodes CASSRRLLGQSSYEQYF.

The rearrangement joins TRBV12-2 to TRBJ2-3; the table's D gene call, TRBD2, was not cross checked with the DNA. TRBV12-2 is assigned pseudogene status. CDR3 length: 16 amino acids. CDR3 DNA sequence: TGTGCAAGTCGCTTGCGGACCCGGGACTACACAGATACGCAGTATTTT. The encoded protein is CASRLRTRDYTDTQYF.

The gene calls are TRBV5-1 and TRBJ1-5; unclear D gene. Germline CDR1 SGHRS, CDR2 YFSETQ. The V end was cut by 6 bases, the J end by 7 bases, with 5 bases between. This CDR3 contains 10 residues. The CDR3 protein is CASILQPQHF. The CDR3 region has the DNA TGCGCCAGCATCCTCCAGCCCCAGCATTTT.

This sequence joins TRBV6-5 and TRBJ2-1; 7 bases fit TRBD2. The CDR3 spans 14 residues. The ends lost 7 bases at V and 6 bases at J; junction bases unmatched: 9. Per the germline V gene, CDR1 is MNHEY and CDR2 is SVGAGI. CDR3 bases: TGTGCCAGCACTCGGGGGGTGGACGGCAATGAGCAGTTCTTC. It yields the protein CASTRGVDGNEQFF.

The chain recombines TRBV6-6 with TRBJ2-3, with D unresolved. Deletions cut 9 bases from V and 0 bases from J, with 13 bases between. This CDR3 has 14 residues. Germline lookup yields CDR1 MNHNY and CDR2 SVGAGI (reference sequence). The CDR3 protein is CASNTAASTDTQYF. The DNA for the CDR3 is TGTGCCAGTAACACGGCGGCTAGCACAGATACGCAGTATTTT.

The chain recombines TRBV5-4 with TRBJ2-3; no firm D call. The CDR3 contains 14 residues. V was cut by 0 bases and J by 2 bases, with 7 bases left in between. Germline V gives CDR1 SGHNT, CDR2 YYREEE (reference sequence). CDR3 DNA sequence: TGTGCCAGCAGCTTGGTCAGCGTCACAGATACGCAGTATTTT. Its translation is CASSLVSVTDTQYF.

This chain joins TRBV5-1 and TRBJ2-1; 9 bases fit TRBD1. Germline V gene sequence: CDR1 SGHRS, CDR2 YFSETQ. The junction had 6 bases not matched to a gene; V was cut back by 4 bases and J by 4 bases. The CDR3 contains 15 residues. The CDR3 region has the DNA TGCGCCAGCAGCCCTGGACAGGGGATTTACAATGAGCAGTTCTTC. Its protein product is CASSPGQGIYNEQFF. Full variable domain (remainder filled in from reference TRBV5-1 and TRBJ2-1): KAGVTQTPRYLIKTRGQQVTLSCSPISGHRSVSWYQQTPGQGLQFLFEYFSETQRNKGNFPGRFSGRQFSNSRSEMNVSTLELGDSALYLCASSPGQGIYNEQFFGPGTRLTVL.